What follows describes a single T cell receptor beta chain. Its antigen is as yet unknown. The junction shows a germline mismatch at one end, possibly a read error. This sample was taken from a study of tumor and adjacent non-tumor tissue in lung cancer. Background on the study: On average, productive TCRbeta reads reached about 4.4 million per sample. General observations from the study: Patients with more diverse tumor TCRs had worse survival.

The template was RNA from unsorted bulk tissue. Chemotherapy-naive patients with new lung cancer underwent thoracic surgery in China, August–late 2014. The CDR3 runs 13 residues. Germline lookup yields CDR1 ENHRY and CDR2 SYGVKD. Three rounds of nested PCR, following a modified ARM-PCR protocol, produced the TCRbeta library. Using its own MiXCR run on the multiplex PCR reads, TCRdb lists one record per CDR3 protein. The repertoire holds about 80,000 distinct CDR3 sequences, with less than 75% as singletons. This receptor was obtained from a woman in her 70s with non-small cell lung cancer. This chain joins TRBV10-3 and TRBJ2-7; D gene unclear. Sequenced sample: lung tumor tissue. CDR3 sequence: CPISEPIPYEQYF. CDR3 nucleotides: TGTCCTATCAGTGAGCCCATTCCCTACGAGCAATACTTC.